Following are 22 T cell receptor beta chains from one sample sequenced in a study of PD-L1 blockade in urothelial cancer. Method: immunoSEQ multiplex PCR; TCRdb's copy keeps in-frame clones and lacks some. This table has roughly 110,000 clones, approximately 89% appearing once. The time point: peripheral blood 6 weeks after treatment start. Source: PBMCs, taken around atezolizumab (anti-PD-L1) treatment. These receptors came from a man aged 60 to 75 with urothelial cancer.

The genes are TRBV10-1 and TRBJ2-2; 9 nucleotides agree with TRBD2. The germline CDR1 and CDR2 sequences are WNHNN and SYGVQD (reference sequence). This CDR3 spans 15 amino acids. V lost 6 bases, J lost 3 bases, and 5 bases stayed unmatched. The CDR3 bases are TGCGCCAGCAGGCGGGGGGGCCGGTACACCGGGGAGCTGTTTTTT. Amino acid sequence: CASRRGGRYTGELFF.

The J gene is TRBJ2-3, the V gene TRBV2; 9 positions match TRBD1. V was clipped by 3 bases and J by 4 bases; unmatched bases: 2. This CDR3 comprises 14 residues. Germline values: CDR1 SNHLY, CDR2 FYNNEI. For the CDR3, the DNA is TGTGCCAGCAGTGAGGGACAGGGAGCAGATACGCAGTATTTT. Protein: CASSEGQGADTQYF.

This rearrangement joins TRBV5-4 to TRBJ2-1; 7 nucleotides line up with TRBD1. Germline loops: CDR1 SGHNT, CDR2 YYREEE (reference sequence). Trimming at V came to 3 bases and at J to 10 bases, leaving 13 bases not matched to a gene. The CDR3 has 15 amino acids. CDR3 nucleotides: TGTGCCAGCAGCTCTAATCCGGGGCAGGGGGAGGAGCAGTTCTTC. Translation: CASSSNPGQGEEQFF. Filled out from reference TRBV5-4 and TRBJ2-1, the complete variable domain reads ETGVTQSPTHLIKTRGQQVTLRCSSQSGHNTVSWYQQALGQGPQFIFQYYREEENGRGNFPPRFSGLQFPNYSSELNVNALELDDSALYLCASSSNPGQGEEQFFGPGTRLTVL.

This rearrangement joins TRBV5-1 to TRBJ2-5; possible D gene TRBD2, 6 bases. CDR1 and CDR2 (germline): SGHRS, YFSETQ. Trimming pared 4 bases from V and 2 bases from J, leaving 15 bases between. There are 15 residues in the CDR3. The CDR3 spells CASSPGAGFQETQYF. The CDR3 region has the DNA TGCGCCAGCAGCCCCGGAGCGGGTTTTCAAGAGACCCAGTACTTC.

The genes are TRBV10-2 and TRBJ2-1, with D possibly matching TRBD2 (6 bases). The CDR3 is made up of 14 amino acids. The ends were cut back, 6 bases at V and 5 bases at J, with 14 bases in the middle. Germline CDR1 reads WSHSY; CDR2 reads SAAADI. The CDR3, as DNA: TGCGCCAGCAGAGGGACTGTCTACAACAATGAGCAGTTCTTC. Amino acid sequence: CASRGTVYNNEQFF.

This rearrangement joins TRBV11-1 to TRBJ2-3, with D maybe TRBD2 (6 bases). V was trimmed by 2 bases and J by 1 base, leaving 22 bases between them. Germline CDR1 is SGHAT and CDR2 is FQDESV (reference sequence). This CDR3 has 19 amino acids. The chain's CDR3 is CASSLSPPTAGIRTDTQYF. Written as DNA, the CDR3 is TGTGCCAGCAGCTTATCCCCCCCCACAGCGGGCATCCGCACAGATACGCAGTATTTT.

Details on this clone: Other DNA sequences of this sample code for an identical CDR3. The chain couples TRBV29-1 to TRBJ2-7, with 8 bases aligning to TRBD1. The V gene end was trimmed by 6 bases and the J gene end by 4 bases; junction bases not matched to a gene: 14. Germline lookup yields CDR1 SQVTM and CDR2 ANQGSEA. The CDR3 is made up of 15 amino acids. CDR3 region: CSVGLTGGGSYEQYF. The CDR3 region has the DNA TGCAGCGTAGGCCTAACAGGGGGTGGCTCTTACGAGCAGTACTTC.

This clone has only one observation. V and J are TRBV7-2 and TRBJ2-7; D not resolved. V was clipped by 5 bases and J by 2 bases, with 16 bases between them. The CDR3 has 15 residues. The V gene's germline CDR1 is SGHTA and CDR2 FQGNSA. CDR3 sequence: CASSRTADFTYEQYF. CDR3 sequence (DNA): TGTGCCAGCAGCCGAACGGCCGACTTTACCTACGAGCAGTACTTC.

The V and J genes are TRBV5-4 and TRBJ2-3; TRBD2 matches 14 bases. This CDR3 region has 16 residues. Germline values: CDR1 SGHNT, CDR2 YYREEE (reference sequence). V was clipped by 3 bases and J by 4 bases; unmatched bases: 4. The CDR3 nucleotides are TGTGCCAGCAGCTCACGACTAGCGGGAGGGGCAGATACGCAGTATTTT. It specifies CASSSRLAGGADTQYF. Based on the CDR3 plus reference TRBV5-4 and TRBJ2-3, the full variable domain is ETGVTQSPTHLIKTRGQQVTLRCSSQSGHNTVSWYQQALGQGPQFIFQYYREEENGRGNFPPRFSGLQFPNYSSELNVNALELDDSALYLCASSSRLAGGADTQYFGPGTRLTVL.

The V and J genes are TRBV5-1 and TRBJ1-2, with D maybe TRBD1 (6 bases). Looked up from germline, CDR1 is SGHRS and CDR2 is YFSETQ. The CDR3 runs 15 residues. V gave up 4 bases and J gave up 0 bases, with 13 bases separating them. CDR3 sequence (DNA): TGCGCCAGCAGCCTGTTCGACAGGTCTAACTATGGCTACACCTTC. It specifies CASSLFDRSNYGYTF.

The V and J genes are TRBV5-1 and TRBJ2-3; 9 bases are a match to TRBD2. CDR1 and CDR2 from the germline V gene are SGHRS and YFSETQ. V gave up 3 bases and J gave up 8 bases; unmatched junction bases: 13. The CDR3 has 16 residues. CDR3 sequence: CASSSNPGLAQGTQYF. The CDR3 DNA sequence: TGCGCCAGCAGCTCGAATCCGGGACTAGCACAAGGTACGCAGTATTTT.

The V and J genes are TRBV5-5 and TRBJ2-1; no firm D call. Trimming removed 2 bases at V and 1 base at J, with 10 bases between. Germline V lookup: CDR1 SGHKS, CDR2 YYEKEE (reference sequence). CDR3 length equals 15 residues. The CDR3 DNA reads as TGTGCCAGCAGCTTTATAGCAGATTCCTACAATGAGCAGTTCTTC. This encodes CASSFIADSYNEQFF.

The J gene is TRBJ2-3, the V gene TRBV5-1; 9 bases agree with TRBD2. CDR3 length equals 14 residues. V lost 7 bases to trimming and J lost 2 bases; unmatched junction nucleotides: 5. The V gene's germline CDR1 is SGHRS and CDR2 YFSETQ. The chain's CDR3 is CASSAGGVTDTQYF. The CDR3 region has the DNA TGCGCCAGCTCGGCGGGGGGGGTCACAGATACGCAGTATTTT.

The J gene is TRBJ1-2, the V gene TRBV18; TRBD1 matches 12 bases. Germline V gene data show CDR1 as KGHSH and CDR2 as LQKENI. The CDR3 sequence is 16 residues long. V dropped 6 bases and J dropped 4; count of bases not matched to a gene: 9. CDR3 in amino acids: CASSPGTGGRGYGYTF. The CDR3 DNA is TGTGCCAGCTCGCCCGGGACAGGGGGCCGGGGCTATGGCTACACCTTC.

The table lists this clone with a count of one. This rearrangement joins TRBV19 to TRBJ1-1, with TRBD1 identical over 7 bases. The CDR3 sequence is 16 residues long. The germline CDR1 and CDR2 sequences are LNHDA and SQIVND (reference sequence). V trimming: 6 bases; J trimming: 4 bases; junction bases outside the gene matches: 14. The CDR3 DNA is TGTGCCAGTAGGAATCGACAGGGATACAATTCCACTGAAGCTTTCTTT. Translating it yields CASRNRQGYNSTEAFF.

The chain carries TRBV5-1 and TRBJ2-3, with a tentative D call TRBD2 (5 bases). CDR3 length: 16 amino acids. Between the trimmed V and J ends, which lost 1 base and 4 bases, there was a span of 16 bases. Looked up from germline, CDR1 is SGHRS and CDR2 is YFSETQ. The CDR3 region is CASSLSGDMMSDTQYF. DNA of the CDR3: TGCGCCAGCAGCTTGAGCGGCGATATGATGTCAGATACGCAGTATTTT.

The chain carries TRBV4-3 and TRBJ2-2; TRBD2 agrees at 10 bases. Germline V gene data show CDR1 as LGHNA and CDR2 as YSLEER. The CDR3 is 16 residues long. V lost 1 base and J lost 5; bases outside the gene matches: 4. The CDR3 loop is CASSQAAGGPTGELFF. The CDR3 nucleotides read TGCGCCAGCAGCCAAGCAGCGGGGGGGCCGACCGGGGAGCTGTTTTTT.

The gene calls are TRBV19 and TRBJ1-2; 7 bases line up with TRBD1. V lost 4 bases to trimming and J lost 0 bases; unmatched junction nucleotides: 8. CDR3 length: 16 amino acids. The germline CDR1 and CDR2 sequences are LNHDA and SQIVND (reference sequence). The CDR3, as DNA: TGTGCCAGTAGTACGACAGGGCCCCGCTCTAACTATGGCTACACCTTC. Translating gives CASSTTGPRSNYGYTF.

The V call is TRBV5-4, the J call TRBJ2-7; 7 nucleotides agree with TRBD2. The CDR3 runs 14 residues. CDR1 is SGHNT and CDR2 is YYREEE in the germline V gene (reference sequence). The V segment lost 0 bases and the J segment 2 bases; nucleotides outside the gene matches: 2. DNA of the CDR3: TGTGCCAGCAGCTTGGTCGGGAGGACCTACGAGCAGTACTTC. Encoded protein: CASSLVGRTYEQYF.

The chain has TRBV4-3 and TRBJ2-1; D might be TRBD2 (6 bases). The CDR3 length is 16 residues. V was cut by 5 bases and J by 4 bases, with 18 bases left in between. Germline assignment: CDR1 LGHNA and CDR2 YSLEER. The CDR3 DNA is TGCGCCAGCAGCAAGTTGGGGGGATCCGCATACAATGAGCAGTTCTTC. Translating gives CASSKLGGSAYNEQFF.

The chain employs TRBV2 and TRBJ2-5; no clear D gene. The V end lost 4 bases, the J end lost 5 bases, and 17 bases lay between the germline ends. The CDR3 is made up of 15 amino acids. CDR1 and CDR2 from the germline V gene are SNHLY and FYNNEI. The CDR3 DNA reads as TGTGCCAGCAGTGGTGTCGGTTCGTCGCGGGAGACCCAGTACTTC. Translation gives CASSGVGSSRETQYF. Drawing the rest from reference TRBV2 and TRBJ2-5, the complete variable domain is EPEVTQTPSHQVTQMGQEVILRCVPISNHLYFYWYRQILGQKVEFLVSFYNNEISEKSEIFDDQFSVERPDGSNFTLKIRSTKLEDSAMYFCASSGVGSSRETQYFGPGTRLLVL.

The chain links TRBV7-9 to TRBJ2-3; D is uncertain. The CDR3 contains 13 residues. From germline, CDR1 is SEHNR and CDR2 FQNEAQ (reference sequence). Trimming took off 2 bases at V and 1 base at J, with 4 bases between the two ends. The CDR3 loop reads CASSLLGTDTQYF. For the CDR3, the DNA is TGTGCCAGCAGCTTACTTGGCACAGATACGCAGTATTTT.